This T cell receptor (beta chain) was sequenced in a study of blood T cells in healthy people across ages. Overall study: For every two T cells, template switching captured about one barcoded beta molecule.

At least 5 micrograms of total RNA were extracted per sample. Alongside a J-beta primer mix, a sample-barcoded 5' primer served in a second PCR lasting roughly 7 to 12 cycles. TCRdb called the 5' RACE reads again in MiXCR, with one record for every CDR3 protein. Found here are about 1 million distinct CDR3 sequences, 35% to 50% of them singletons; the top ten hold 15% to 20%. Trimming at V came to 1 base and at J to 11 bases, leaving 17 bases not matched to a gene. The V gene's germline CDR1 is DFQATT and CDR2 SNEGSKA (reference sequence). This CDR3 has 16 residues. This sequence joins TRBV20-1 and TRBJ2-5; 9 bases are a match to TRBD2. The sequence was collected from a woman aged 55-69 years in good health. Sequencing used blood. CDR3 region: CSARVVEAGGLNEQYF. In nucleotides, the CDR3 is TGCAGTGCTAGAGTGGTCGAGGCGGGAGGGCTTAATGAGCAGTACTTC.